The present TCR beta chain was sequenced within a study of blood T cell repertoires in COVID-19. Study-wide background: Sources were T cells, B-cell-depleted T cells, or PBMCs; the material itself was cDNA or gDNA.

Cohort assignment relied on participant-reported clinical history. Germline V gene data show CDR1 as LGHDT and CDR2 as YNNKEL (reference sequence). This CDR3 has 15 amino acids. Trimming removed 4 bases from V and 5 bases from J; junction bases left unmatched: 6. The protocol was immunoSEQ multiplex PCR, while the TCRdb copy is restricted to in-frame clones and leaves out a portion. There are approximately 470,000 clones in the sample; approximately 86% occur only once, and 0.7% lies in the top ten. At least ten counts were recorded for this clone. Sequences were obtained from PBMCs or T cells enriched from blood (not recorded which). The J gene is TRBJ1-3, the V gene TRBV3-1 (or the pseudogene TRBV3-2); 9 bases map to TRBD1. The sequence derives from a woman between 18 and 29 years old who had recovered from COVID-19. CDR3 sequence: CASSRGGTGRNTIYF. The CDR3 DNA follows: TGTGCCAGCAGCCGAGGGGGGACAGGGAGAAACACCATATATTTT.